This entry is about one T cell receptor beta chain. Its binding antigen is unknown. No much larger clone is present one base from it, and per-base qualities are unavailable. The sample originates from a study of OX40 agonist ivuxolimab in advanced cancers. For the study in its entirety: Ivuxolimab was a fully human IgG2 agonistic monoclonal antibody targeting the costimulatory receptor OX40 (CD134). Partial responses occurred in three dose-escalation patients, of whom one had hepatocellular carcinoma and two had cutaneous melanoma. The purpose of peripheral TCRbeta sequencing was to test whether ivuxolimab changed TCR sequence diversity and led to clonal T-cell expansion. A male proportion of approximately 83% and a mean age of roughly 55 years, ranging from roughly 23 to 79, were recorded for the dose-escalation cohort. Of the roughly 53 patients in dose escalation, about 19 had hepatocellular carcinoma, some 15 had melanoma, 9 had renal cell carcinoma and 9 had head and neck cancer. Patients were allowed to have had prior anti-PD-1, anti-PD-L1 or anti-CTLA-4 therapy, and around two fifths of the dose-escalation patients had been treated with checkpoint inhibitors. Intravenous ivuxolimab was administered to patients every 2 weeks at six dose levels: 0.01, 0.1, 0.3, 1.5, 3 and 10 mg/kg. The paper reports the monotherapy dose-escalation portion (N of about 52 patients) of the phase I ivuxolimab trial. Summary of the overall study and its limitations: Low levels of normalized T-cell clonal expansion were also shown by some nonresponding patients. The antigen specificity of the peripheral T cells that underwent clonal expansion was not determined. At doses of 0.1 to 3.0 mg/kg, clonal expansion of both CD4+ and CD8+ blood T cells was observed from baseline to week 6. In the 0.1-3.0 mg/kg groups, partial responders were among the patients with the lowest normalized peripheral clonal expansion, particularly in CD8+ T cells. After ivuxolimab, expanded clones were on average more numerous among CD8+ T cells than among CD4+ T cells.

To sequence the TCRbeta CDR3 region, genomic DNA was isolated from the sorted cells. The immunoSEQ Assay was used to sequence the TCRbeta CDR3 regions. Here the immuneACCESS table is served through TCRdb, limited to in-frame sequences with V and J called. Missing clones are a known gap in these copies; in checked studies unresolved V genes cover under half, and the rest lacks a known reason. The sample table lists about 67,000 clones, 82% of them with a count of one. The ten largest clones capture 5.5% of the sample. The CDR3 spans 16 residues, from the cysteine through the phenylalanine. Left in the record is the CDR3 DNA by itself, 48 bases read in frame from the first base. Patients with autoimmune disease history or receiving systemic immunosuppression were excluded from the trial. In every dose cohort, peripheral blood was drawn for TCR sequencing at baseline, cycle 4 day 1, and cycle 7 day 1. The samples were drawn from a first-in-human, open-label, multicenter phase I dose-escalation trial of ivuxolimab. Adults with locally advanced or metastatic melanoma, renal cell carcinoma, hepatocellular carcinoma or head and neck squamous cell carcinoma were enrolled in the trial. Before TCR sequencing, CD4+ T cells and CD8+ T cells from peripheral blood were sorted into separate populations.

This sample comprised CD4+ or CD8+ T cells sorted from blood, obtained in a trial of the OX40 agonist ivuxolimab. The sequence derives from an adult with an advanced solid tumor such as melanoma, head and neck, liver or kidney cancer. The chain employs TRBV12-2 and TRBJ2-5; the DNA was not compared with TRBD1, the D call given in the table. TRBV12-2 is shown as a pseudogene. Here the CDR3 is given as CASRLATYRVGETQYF. The sequence in DNA is TGTGCAAGTCGCTTAGCCACATACAGGGTAGGAGAGACCCAGTACTTC.